These T cell receptor beta chains were read from a single sample in a study of response to subunit inactivated influenza vaccine. In TCRdb, the RT-PCR reads were re-called with MiXCR into one record per CDR3 protein. The sample lists around 710,000 distinct CDR3 sequences, around 13% occurring once. The input for sequencing was PBMCs from blood, taken 14 days before vaccination. The receptors shown here come from a man aged 50 to 59 who received an inactivated influenza vaccine. Both conserved end residues are part of each CDR3. The order of the fields is V gene, D gene, clone size, J gene, CDR3 protein, CDR3 DNA. A D gene is named only where the DNA matches it firmly. Some rows mark clone size as missing; the rest say once, few, many or name a class of expanded clone.

v_gene: TRBV2
d_gene: .
abundance: .
j_gene: TRBJ2-2
CDR3aa: CASRASLNTGELFF
CDR3nt: TGTGCCAGCAGAGCCTCCCTCAACACCGGGGAGCTGTTTTTT

v_gene: TRBV10-3
d_gene: .
abundance: .
j_gene: TRBJ2-1
CDR3aa: CAISRDDYNEQFF
CDR3nt: TGTGCCATCTCTCGGGACGATTACAATGAGCAGTTCTTC

v_gene: TRBV6-2/TRBV6-3
d_gene: .
abundance: few
j_gene: TRBJ1-1
CDR3aa: CASSYPPGRTEAFF
CDR3nt: TGTGCCAGCAGTTACCCCCCAGGGAGGACTGAAGCTTTCTTT

v_gene: TRBV5-1
d_gene: TRBD1
abundance: many
j_gene: TRBJ2-4
CDR3aa: CASSPGQGRRDIQYF
CDR3nt: TGCGCCAGCAGCCCGGGACAGGGGCGTCGTGACATTCAGTACTTC

v_gene: TRBV29-1
d_gene: TRBD1
abundance: few
j_gene: TRBJ2-5
CDR3aa: CSVLRGQGRTYQETQYF
CDR3nt: TGCAGCGTTCTTAGGGGGCAGGGCCGGACCTACCAAGAGACCCAGTACTTC

v_gene: TRBV7-9
d_gene: .
abundance: few
j_gene: TRBJ2-7
CDR3aa: CASSPEPGQYEQYF
CDR3nt: TGTGCCAGCAGCCCGGAGCCAGGCCAATACGAGCAGTACTTC

v_gene: TRBV11-2
d_gene: TRBD2
abundance: few
j_gene: TRBJ2-4
CDR3aa: CANRTSGPIAKNIQYF
CDR3nt: TGTGCCAACCGGACTAGCGGGCCGATAGCCAAAAACATTCAGTACTTC

v_gene: TRBV20-1
d_gene: TRBD1
abundance: .
j_gene: TRBJ1-5
CDR3aa: CSGTGDLNQPQHF
CDR3nt: TGCAGTGGGACAGGGGATCTCAATCAGCCCCAGCATTTT

v_gene: TRBV19
d_gene: .
abundance: few
j_gene: TRBJ2-2
CDR3aa: CASSIPVQAGELFF
CDR3nt: TGTGCCAGTAGTATACCCGTTCAGGCCGGGGAGCTGTTTTTT

v_gene: TRBV7-2
d_gene: .
abundance: few
j_gene: TRBJ1-2
CDR3aa: CASSLETRSYGYTF
CDR3nt: TGTGCCAGCAGCTTAGAAACCAGGAGCTATGGCTACACCTTC

v_gene: TRBV5-6
d_gene: .
abundance: few
j_gene: TRBJ2-3
CDR3aa: CASSLGWRKENTDTQYF
CDR3nt: TGTGCCAGCAGCTTGGGGTGGCGGAAAGAAAACACAGATACGCAGTATTTT

v_gene: TRBV4-3
d_gene: TRBD1
abundance: .
j_gene: TRBJ2-1
CDR3aa: CASSQDQPGGEQFF
CDR3nt: TGCGCCAGCAGCCAAGATCAGCCAGGGGGTGAGCAGTTCTTC